A selection of T cell receptor beta chains follows, all from one sample in a study of radiotherapy plus CTLA-4 blockade in lung cancer. Assay used: immunoSEQ multiplex PCR; TCRdb lists only in-frame clones, some missing. This sample has fewer than 100,000 clones, with roughly 80% found just once. The material was peripheral blood, obtained from a patient treated with radiotherapy plus ipilimumab. The source of these receptors is a human donor with non-small cell lung cancer who had stable disease on radiotherapy plus ipilimumab. CDR3s include the opening cysteine and the closing phenylalanine or tryptophan. A D gene is named only where the DNA matches it firmly. Clone size, where shown, is once, few, many, or a class for clones that have expanded.

>13|-|TRBJ2-1|-|TRBV9
CASSVVASNEQFF
TGTGCCAGCAGCGTAGTTGCGAGCAATGAGCAGTTCTTC
>14|-|TRBJ2-5|-|TRBV5-1
CASSSDSRGETQYF
TGCGCCAGCAGCTCTGATTCGCGAGGGGAGACCCAGTACTTC
>10|once|TRBJ1-1|-|TRBV28
CASGRIEAFF
TGTGCCAGCGGACGGATTGAAGCTTTCTTT
>15|-|TRBJ1-5|TRBD1|TRBV27
CASSDRDWKLQPQHF
TGTGCCAGCAGTGACAGGGATTGGAAGCTCCAGCCCCAGCATTTT
>13|-|TRBJ2-1|-|TRBV7-3
CASSLEVAREQFF
TGTGCCAGCAGCCTAGAGGTAGCCCGTGAGCAGTTCTTC
>13|once|TRBJ2-2|-|TRBV30
CAWKGLNTGELFF
TGTGCCTGGAAGGGACTTAACACCGGGGAGCTGTTTTTT
>13|-|TRBJ1-1|-|TRBV2
CASSSGLNTEAFF
TGTGCCAGCAGTTCCGGGCTGAACACTGAAGCTTTCTTT
>15|few|TRBJ1-6|TRBD1|TRBV6-1
CASSEQTGLGSPLHF
TGTGCCAGCAGTGAACAGACAGGGTTGGGTTCACCCCTCCACTTT
>15|-|TRBJ2-1|-|TRBV10-1
CASSVGTQSYNEQFF
TGCGCCAGCAGCGTTGGGACCCAATCCTACAATGAGCAGTTCTTC
>18|-|TRBJ1-5|-|TRBV28
CASRRTLVGLGAQQPQHF
TGTGCCAGCAGGCGTACGTTGGTGGGCTTGGGGGCTCAGCAGCCCCAGCATTTT
>14|once|TRBJ1-1|-|TRBV19
CASTPGRVNTEAFF
TGTGCCAGTACCCCGGGACGGGTGAACACTGAAGCTTTCTTT
>14|-|TRBJ1-6|TRBD1|TRBV11-1
CASSFRDSNSPLHF
TGTGCCAGCAGCTTCCGGGACAGCAATTCACCCCTCCACTTT
>16|-|TRBJ2-1|-|TRBV28
CASSLFGLAGGNEQFF
TGTGCCAGCAGTTTATTCGGACTAGCAGGGGGCAATGAGCAGTTCTTC
>14|-|TRBJ2-7|-|TRBV5-4
CASSLGSWVAEQYF
TGTGCCAGCAGCTTGGGATCTTGGGTGGCCGAGCAGTACTTC
>14|once|TRBJ2-7|-|TRBV11-3
CASSRSRSSYEQYF
TGTGCCAGCAGCCGGTCAAGGAGCTCCTACGAGCAGTACTTC
>15|once|TRBJ2-1|TRBD2|TRBV11-3
CASSLEGGGAHEQFF
TGTGCCAGCAGCTTAGAGGGCGGGGGGGCCCATGAGCAGTTCTTC
>13|-|TRBJ1-6|TRBD1|TRBV6-4
CASSPTGRSPLHF
TGTGCCAGCAGTCCGACAGGGCGTTCACCCCTCCACTTT
>15|-|TRBJ2-7|TRBD2|TRBV9
CASSAAGTSGYEQYF
TGTGCCAGCAGCGCCGCCGGGACTAGCGGCTACGAGCAGTACTTC
>11|-|TRBJ2-3|-|TRBV9
CASRSTDTQYF
TGTGCCAGCAGATCCACAGATACGCAGTATTTT
>15|-|TRBJ2-1|TRBD2|TRBV5-4
CASSKRGALDYEQFF
TGTGCCAGCAGCAAGCGGGGGGCCCTAGACTACGAGCAGTTCTTC
>15|-|TRBJ1-2|-|TRBV2
CASSEGGGASRGYTF
TGTGCCAGCAGTGAAGGGGGGGGAGCTTCAAGAGGCTACACCTTC
>15|-|TRBJ1-2|TRBD1|TRBV7-2
CASSLPDRGNYGYTF
TGTGCCAGCAGCTTACCGGACAGGGGTAACTATGGCTACACCTTC
>15|few|TRBJ2-7|TRBD2|TRBV5-1
CASSFQSGAAYEQYF
TGCGCCAGCAGCTTTCAGAGCGGGGCCGCCTACGAGCAGTACTTC
>16|few|TRBJ1-2|-|TRBV7-2
CASSLTDTWQGGGYTF
TGTGCCAGCAGCTTAACGGATACGTGGCAGGGAGGGGGCTACACCTTC
>15|-|TRBJ1-5|-|TRBV30
CAWSVTARIDQPQHF
TGTGCCTGGAGTGTAACCGCCCGGATTGATCAGCCCCAGCATTTT
>18|-|TRBJ2-1|TRBD2|TRBV2
CASSAPGLAGGSNNEQFF
TGTGCCAGCAGTGCTCCGGGACTAGCGGGAGGGTCGAACAATGAGCAGTTCTTC
>18|-|TRBJ1-2|-|TRBV5-6
CASSLALGQRHRGYGYTF
TGTGCCAGCAGCTTGGCCTTGGGGCAGCGCCACCGCGGCTATGGCTACACCTTC
>18|-|TRBJ1-5|-|TRBV25-1
CASSEYFLGQDSNQPQHF
TGTGCCAGCAGTGAATATTTTCTAGGGCAGGATAGCAATCAGCCCCAGCATTTT
>14|medium-sized|TRBJ2-7|-|TRBV6-1
CASSVETPSYEQYF
TGTGCCAGCAGTGTGGAGACTCCCAGCTACGAGCAGTACTTC
>14|-|TRBJ1-6|-|TRBV9
CASSVEGWDSPLHF
TGTGCCAGCAGCGTAGAGGGCTGGGATTCACCCCTCCACTTT
>13|-|TRBJ2-5|-|TRBV28
CASSFSQWETQYF
TGTGCCAGCAGTTTCAGCCAGTGGGAGACCCAGTACTTC
>15|-|TRBJ2-5|TRBD1|TRBV19
CASSTQTGGGETQYF
TGTGCCAGTAGTACACAGACAGGGGGCGGAGAGACCCAGTACTTC
>15|-|TRBJ2-1|TRBD1|TRBV25-1
CASSPDRTGRNEQFF
TGTGCCAGCAGTCCGGACCGGACAGGGCGCAATGAGCAGTTCTTC
>13|-|TRBJ2-1|-|TRBV6-6
CASSYSRGNEQFF
TGTGCCAGCAGTTACTCGAGAGGGAATGAGCAGTTCTTC
>13|-|TRBJ1-5|-|TRBV2
CASHDSLNQPQHF
TGTGCCAGCCACGACAGCCTCAATCAGCCCCAGCATTTT
>15|-|TRBJ2-2|-|TRBV12-5
CASGLVLSNTGELFF
TGTGCTAGTGGTTTGGTACTGAGCAACACCGGGGAGCTGTTTTTT
>15|-|TRBJ2-5|TRBD1|TRBV30
CAWSPGQLTQETQYF
TGTGCCTGGAGTCCGGGACAGTTGACCCAAGAGACCCAGTACTTC
>13|-|TRBJ1-4|-|TRBV28
CASSVRVEEKLFF
TGTGCCAGCAGTGTTAGGGTCGAGGAAAAACTGTTTTTT
>13|-|TRBJ1-2|-|TRBV7-9
CASSSQVIYGYTF
TGTGCCAGCAGCTCACAGGTTATCTATGGCTACACCTTC
>15|-|TRBJ1-4|TRBD1|TRBV4-1
CASSPSGTGREKLFF
TGCGCCAGCAGCCCTTCCGGGACAGGGCGTGAAAAACTGTTTTTT
>14|few|TRBJ2-3|TRBD2|TRBV6-1
CASSEGGGLDTQYF
TGTGCCAGCAGTGAAGGGGGGGGATTGGATACGCAGTATTTT
>15|-|TRBJ1-4|-|TRBV9
CASSVEGVRGEKLFF
TGTGCCAGCAGCGTAGAGGGGGTCCGAGGGGAAAAACTGTTTTTT